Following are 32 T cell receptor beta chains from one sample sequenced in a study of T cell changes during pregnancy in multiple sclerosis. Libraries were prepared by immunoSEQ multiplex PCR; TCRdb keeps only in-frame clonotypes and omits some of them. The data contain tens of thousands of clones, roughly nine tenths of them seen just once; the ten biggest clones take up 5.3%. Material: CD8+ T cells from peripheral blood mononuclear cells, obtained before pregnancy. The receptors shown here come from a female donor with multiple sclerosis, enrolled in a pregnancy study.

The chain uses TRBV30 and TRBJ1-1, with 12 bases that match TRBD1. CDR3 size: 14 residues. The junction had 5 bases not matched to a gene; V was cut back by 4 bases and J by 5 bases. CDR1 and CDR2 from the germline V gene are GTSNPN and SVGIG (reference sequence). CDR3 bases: TGTGCCTGGACACGGGACAGGGGGCTTACTGAAGCTTTCTTT. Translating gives CAWTRDRGLTEAFF. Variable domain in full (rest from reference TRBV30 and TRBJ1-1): SQTIHQWPATLVQPVGSPLSLECTVEGTSNPNLYWYRQAAGRGLQLLFYSVGIGQISSEVPQNLSASRPQDRQFILSSKKLLLSDSGFYLCAWTRDRGLTEAFFGQGTRLTVV.

The DNA of the CDR3 is TGTGCCAGTAGTTACCGGGGGGTGAACACTGAAGCTTTCTTT. It codes for CASSYRGVNTEAFF. This chain links TRBV19 with TRBJ1-1, with D perhaps matching TRBD1 (5 bases). The V gene lost 5 bases and the J gene lost 0 bases, with 10 bases spanning the gap. The germline CDR1 and CDR2 sequences are LNHDA and SQIVND (reference sequence). This CDR3 contains 14 residues.

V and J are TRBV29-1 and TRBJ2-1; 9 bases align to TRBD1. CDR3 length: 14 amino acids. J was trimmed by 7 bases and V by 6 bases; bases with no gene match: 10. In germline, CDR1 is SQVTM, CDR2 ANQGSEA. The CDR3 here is CSVHGTGHDNEQFF. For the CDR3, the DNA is TGCAGCGTCCACGGGACAGGGCATGATAATGAGCAGTTCTTC.

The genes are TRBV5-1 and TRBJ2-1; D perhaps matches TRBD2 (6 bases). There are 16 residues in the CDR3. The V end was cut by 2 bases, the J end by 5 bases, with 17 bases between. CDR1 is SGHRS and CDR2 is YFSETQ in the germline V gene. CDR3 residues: CASSFGRLVLDNEQFF. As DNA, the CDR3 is TGCGCCAGCAGCTTTGGCCGACTAGTTCTGGACAATGAGCAGTTCTTC.

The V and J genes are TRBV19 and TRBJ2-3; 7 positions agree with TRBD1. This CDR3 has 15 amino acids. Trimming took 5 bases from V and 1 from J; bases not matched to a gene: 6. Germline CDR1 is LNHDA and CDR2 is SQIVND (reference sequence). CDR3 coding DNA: TGTGCCAGTAGTGGGGCAGGGGGAGGCACAGATACGCAGTATTTT. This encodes CASSGAGGGTDTQYF.

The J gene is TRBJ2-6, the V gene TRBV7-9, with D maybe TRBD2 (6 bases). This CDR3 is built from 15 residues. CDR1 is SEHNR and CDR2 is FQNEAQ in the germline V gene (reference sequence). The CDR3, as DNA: TGTGCTGGCGGGGCTTGGGGTTCTGGGGCCAACGTCCTGACTTTC. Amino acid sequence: CAGGAWGSGANVLTF.

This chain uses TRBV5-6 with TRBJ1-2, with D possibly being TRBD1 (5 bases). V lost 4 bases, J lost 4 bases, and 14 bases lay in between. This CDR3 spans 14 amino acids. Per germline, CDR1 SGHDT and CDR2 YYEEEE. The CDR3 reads CASSQGGLLYGYTF. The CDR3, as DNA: TGTGCCAGCAGCCAGGGAGGACTACTCTATGGCTACACCTTC.

Here the CDR3 reads CASSSLDREETQYF. The CDR3 DNA reads as TGTGCCAGCAGCTCTCTAGACAGGGAAGAGACCCAGTACTTC. V gene TRBV13 combines with J gene TRBJ2-5; 7 positions match TRBD1. Trimming at V came to 4 bases and at J to 3 bases, leaving 5 bases not matched to a gene. Germline V lookup: CDR1 PRHDT, CDR2 FYEKMQ (reference sequence). This CDR3 is 14 amino acids long.

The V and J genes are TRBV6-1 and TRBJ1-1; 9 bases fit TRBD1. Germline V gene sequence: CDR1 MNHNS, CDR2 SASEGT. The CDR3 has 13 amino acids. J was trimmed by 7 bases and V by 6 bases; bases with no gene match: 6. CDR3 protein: CASSPGQGYEAFF. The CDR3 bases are TGTGCCAGCAGCCCGGGACAGGGATATGAAGCTTTCTTT.

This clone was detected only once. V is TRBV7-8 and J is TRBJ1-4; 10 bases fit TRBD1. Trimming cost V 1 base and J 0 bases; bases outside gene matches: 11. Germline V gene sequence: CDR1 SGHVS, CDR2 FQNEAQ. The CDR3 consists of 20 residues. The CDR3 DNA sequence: TGTGCCAGCAGCTTAGAGGGGACAGGGGCACCAAGCGCAACTAATGAAAAACTGTTTTTT. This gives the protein CASSLEGTGAPSATNEKLFF.

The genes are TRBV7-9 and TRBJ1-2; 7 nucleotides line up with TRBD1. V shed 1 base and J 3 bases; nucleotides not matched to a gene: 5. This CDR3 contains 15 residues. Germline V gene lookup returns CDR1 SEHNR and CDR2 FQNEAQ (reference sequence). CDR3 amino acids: CASSLGDRGDYGYTF. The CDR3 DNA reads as TGTGCCAGCAGCTTAGGGGACAGAGGAGACTATGGCTACACCTTC.

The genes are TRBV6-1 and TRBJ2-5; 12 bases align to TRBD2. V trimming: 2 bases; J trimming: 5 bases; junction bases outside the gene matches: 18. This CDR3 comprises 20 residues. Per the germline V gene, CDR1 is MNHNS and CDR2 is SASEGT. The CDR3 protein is CASSELPRTSGGLPTETQYF. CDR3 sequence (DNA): TGTGCCAGCAGTGAACTACCCCGAACTAGCGGGGGGCTCCCCACGGAGACCCAGTACTTC.

CDR3 in amino acids: CASSLAGGLYNSPLHF. In nucleotides, the CDR3 is TGTGCCAGCAGCTTAGCAGGGGGCCTCTATAATTCACCCCTCCACTTT. The chain recombines TRBV11-2 with TRBJ1-6, with TRBD1 identical over 8 bases. The germline CDR1 and CDR2 sequences are SGHAT and FQNNGV. The CDR3 covers 16 residues. With 1 base clipped from V and 3 bases from J, the junction kept 2 bases outside the gene matches.

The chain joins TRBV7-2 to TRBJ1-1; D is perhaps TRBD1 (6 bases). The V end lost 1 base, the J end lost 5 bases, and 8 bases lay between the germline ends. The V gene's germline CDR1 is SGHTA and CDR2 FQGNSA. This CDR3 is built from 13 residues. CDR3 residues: CASSLGQGTEAFF. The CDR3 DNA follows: TGTGCCAGCAGCTTAGGTCAGGGGACTGAAGCTTTCTTT.

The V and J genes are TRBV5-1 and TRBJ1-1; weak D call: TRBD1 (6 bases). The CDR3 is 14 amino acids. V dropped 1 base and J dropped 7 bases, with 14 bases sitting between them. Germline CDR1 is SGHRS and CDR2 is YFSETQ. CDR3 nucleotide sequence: TGCGCCAGCAGCTTGACGGGGGGCGTGAATGAAGCTTTCTTT. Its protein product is CASSLTGGVNEAFF.

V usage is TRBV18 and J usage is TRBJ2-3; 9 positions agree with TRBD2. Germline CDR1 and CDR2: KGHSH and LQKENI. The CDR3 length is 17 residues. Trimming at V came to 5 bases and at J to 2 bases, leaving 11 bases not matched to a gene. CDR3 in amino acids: CASSGNERGAFTDTQYF. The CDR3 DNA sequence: TGTGCCAGCTCAGGTAACGAGCGGGGGGCTTTCACAGATACGCAGTATTTT.

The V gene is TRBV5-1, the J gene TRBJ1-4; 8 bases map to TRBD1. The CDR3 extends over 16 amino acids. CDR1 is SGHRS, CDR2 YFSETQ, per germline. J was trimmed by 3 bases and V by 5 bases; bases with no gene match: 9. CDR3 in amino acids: CASREGQGSPNEKLFF. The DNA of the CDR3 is TGCGCCAGCAGGGAAGGACAGGGAAGCCCTAATGAAAAACTGTTTTTT.

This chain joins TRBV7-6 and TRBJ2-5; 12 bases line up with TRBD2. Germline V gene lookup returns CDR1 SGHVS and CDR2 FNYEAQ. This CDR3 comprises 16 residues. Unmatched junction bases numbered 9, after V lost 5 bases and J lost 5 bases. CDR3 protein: CASSPRLAGVGETQYF. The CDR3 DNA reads TGTGCCAGCAGCCCGAGACTAGCGGGGGTCGGTGAGACCCAGTACTTC.

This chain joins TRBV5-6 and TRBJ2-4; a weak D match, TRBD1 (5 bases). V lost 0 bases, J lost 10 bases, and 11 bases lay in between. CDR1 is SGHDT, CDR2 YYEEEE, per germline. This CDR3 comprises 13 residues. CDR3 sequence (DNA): TGTGCCAGCAGCTTGGGTCAGGGAACAATTCAGTACTTC. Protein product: CASSLGQGTIQYF. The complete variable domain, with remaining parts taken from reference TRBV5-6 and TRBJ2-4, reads DAGVTQSPTHLIKTRGQQVTLRCSPKSGHDTVSWYQQALGQGPQFIFQYYEEEERQRGNFPDRFSGHQFPNYSSELNVNALLLGDSALYLCASSLGQGTIQYFGAGTRLSVL.

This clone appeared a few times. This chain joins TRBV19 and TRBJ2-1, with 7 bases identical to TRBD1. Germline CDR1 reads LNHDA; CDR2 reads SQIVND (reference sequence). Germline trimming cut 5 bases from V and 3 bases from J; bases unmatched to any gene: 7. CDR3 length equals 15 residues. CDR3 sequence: CASSSPGTDYNEQFF. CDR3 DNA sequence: TGTGCCAGTAGTTCCCCCGGGACAGACTACAATGAGCAGTTCTTC.

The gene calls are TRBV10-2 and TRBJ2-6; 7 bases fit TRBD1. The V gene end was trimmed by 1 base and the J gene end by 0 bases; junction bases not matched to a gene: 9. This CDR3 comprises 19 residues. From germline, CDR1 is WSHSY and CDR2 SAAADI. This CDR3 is CASSEWVRTGVSGANVLTF. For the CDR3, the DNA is TGCGCCAGCAGTGAGTGGGTAAGGACAGGAGTCTCTGGGGCCAACGTCCTGACTTTC.

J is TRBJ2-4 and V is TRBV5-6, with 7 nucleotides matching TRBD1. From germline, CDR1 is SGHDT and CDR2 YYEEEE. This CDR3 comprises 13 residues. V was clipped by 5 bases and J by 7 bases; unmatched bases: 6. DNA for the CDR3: TGTGCCAGCAGGAAGACAGGGACGAACATTCAGTACTTC. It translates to CASRKTGTNIQYF.

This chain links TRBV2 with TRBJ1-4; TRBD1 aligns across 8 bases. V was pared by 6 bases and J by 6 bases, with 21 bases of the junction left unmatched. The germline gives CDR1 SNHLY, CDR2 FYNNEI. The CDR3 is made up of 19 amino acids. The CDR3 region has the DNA TGTGCCAGCAGCAACCTAGGGACAGGTGAAACCCCTATGGATGAAAAACTGTTTTTT. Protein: CASSNLGTGETPMDEKLFF.

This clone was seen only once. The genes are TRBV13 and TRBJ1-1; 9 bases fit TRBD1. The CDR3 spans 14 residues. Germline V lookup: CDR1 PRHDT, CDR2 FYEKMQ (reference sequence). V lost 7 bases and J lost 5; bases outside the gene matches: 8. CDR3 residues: CASTAGTGRTEAFF. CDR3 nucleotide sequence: TGTGCCAGCACCGCGGGGACAGGGCGAACTGAAGCTTTCTTT.

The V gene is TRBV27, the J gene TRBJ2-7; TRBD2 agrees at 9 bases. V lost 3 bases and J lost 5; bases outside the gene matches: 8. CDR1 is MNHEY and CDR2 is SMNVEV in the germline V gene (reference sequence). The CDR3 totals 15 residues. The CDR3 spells CASSFGRGGRDEQYF. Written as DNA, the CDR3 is TGTGCCAGCAGTTTTGGGCGGGGGGGCCGGGACGAGCAGTACTTC.

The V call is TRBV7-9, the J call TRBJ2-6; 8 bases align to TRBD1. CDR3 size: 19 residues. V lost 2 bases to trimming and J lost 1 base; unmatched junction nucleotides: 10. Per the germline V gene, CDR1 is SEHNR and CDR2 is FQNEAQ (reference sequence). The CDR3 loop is CASSLPFGQGYSGANVLTF. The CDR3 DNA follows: TGTGCCAGCAGCTTACCCTTTGGACAGGGATATTCTGGGGCCAACGTCCTGACTTTC.

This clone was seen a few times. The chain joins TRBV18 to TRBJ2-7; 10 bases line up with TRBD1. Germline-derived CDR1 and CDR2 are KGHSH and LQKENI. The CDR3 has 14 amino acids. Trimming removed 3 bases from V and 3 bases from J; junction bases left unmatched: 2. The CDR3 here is CASSPGTGDYEQYF. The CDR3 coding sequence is TGTGCCAGCTCACCGGGGACAGGGGACTACGAGCAGTACTTC.

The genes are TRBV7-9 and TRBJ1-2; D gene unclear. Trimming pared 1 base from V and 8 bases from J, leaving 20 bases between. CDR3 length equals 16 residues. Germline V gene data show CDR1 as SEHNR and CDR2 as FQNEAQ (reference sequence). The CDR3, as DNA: TGTGCCAGCAGCTTAGATTTTTCACTAAACCATGAGGGCTACACCTTC. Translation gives CASSLDFSLNHEGYTF.

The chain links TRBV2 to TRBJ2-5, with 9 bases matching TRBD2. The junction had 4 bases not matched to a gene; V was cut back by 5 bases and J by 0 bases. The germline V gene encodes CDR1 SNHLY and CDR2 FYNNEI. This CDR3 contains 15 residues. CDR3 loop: CASSQLAGYQETQYF. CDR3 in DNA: TGTGCCAGCAGTCAACTAGCGGGCTACCAAGAGACCCAGTACTTC.

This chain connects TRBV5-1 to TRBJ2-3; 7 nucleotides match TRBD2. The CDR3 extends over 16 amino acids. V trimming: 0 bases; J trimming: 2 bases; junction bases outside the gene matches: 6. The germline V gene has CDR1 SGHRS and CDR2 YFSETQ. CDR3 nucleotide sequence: TGCGCCAGCAGCTTGGAAGCGGGGACCCTCACAGATACGCAGTATTTT. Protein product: CASSLEAGTLTDTQYF.

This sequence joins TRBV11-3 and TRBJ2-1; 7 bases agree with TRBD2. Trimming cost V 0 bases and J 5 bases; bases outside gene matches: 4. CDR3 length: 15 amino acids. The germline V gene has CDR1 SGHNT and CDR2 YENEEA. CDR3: CASSLDLAENNEQFF. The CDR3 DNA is TGTGCCAGCAGCTTAGACCTAGCGGAAAACAATGAGCAGTTCTTC.

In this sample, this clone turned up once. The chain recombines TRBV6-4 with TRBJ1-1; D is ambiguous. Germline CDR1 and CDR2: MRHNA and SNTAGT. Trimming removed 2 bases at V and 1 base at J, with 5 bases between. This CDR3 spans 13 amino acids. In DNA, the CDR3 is TGTGCCAGCAGTGACAGCACGAACACTGAAGCTTTCTTT. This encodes CASSDSTNTEAFF.